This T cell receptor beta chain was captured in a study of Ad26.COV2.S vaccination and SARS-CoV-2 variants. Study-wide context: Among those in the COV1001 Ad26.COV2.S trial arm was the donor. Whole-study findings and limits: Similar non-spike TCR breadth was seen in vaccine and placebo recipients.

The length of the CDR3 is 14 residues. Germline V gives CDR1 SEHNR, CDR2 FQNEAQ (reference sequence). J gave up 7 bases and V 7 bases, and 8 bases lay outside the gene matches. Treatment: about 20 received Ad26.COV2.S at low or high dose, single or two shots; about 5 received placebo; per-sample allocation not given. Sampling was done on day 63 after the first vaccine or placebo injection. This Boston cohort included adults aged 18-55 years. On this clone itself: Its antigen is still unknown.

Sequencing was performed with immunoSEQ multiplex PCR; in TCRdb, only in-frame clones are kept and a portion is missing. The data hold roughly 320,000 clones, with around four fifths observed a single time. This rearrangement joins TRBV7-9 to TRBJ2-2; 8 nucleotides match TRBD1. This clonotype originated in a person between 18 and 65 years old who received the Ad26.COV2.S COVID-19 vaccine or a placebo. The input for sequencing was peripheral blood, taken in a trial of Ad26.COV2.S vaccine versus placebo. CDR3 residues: CASTDLGQDGELFF. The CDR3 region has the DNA TGTGCCAGCACCGATCTGGGACAGGACGGGGAGCTGTTTTTT.